This section outlines one T cell receptor beta chain sequence together with its context. Per the study methods: By means of reference gene primer amplification, nucleated cell counts were estimated. TCRdb's copy holds only in-frame clones and misses some; the assay was immunoSEQ multiplex PCR. The V and J calls and clone size were taken over from that table, and D and trimming were inferred from the DNA. Among around 370,000 clones listed, 85% to 90% were seen once. The data are from a study of blood T cell repertoires in COVID-19. As for the study in general: The United States, Italy and Spain provided the acute and convalescent COVID-19 samples. Nucleic acid was either cDNA or gDNA, and it came from T cells, B-cell-depleted T cells, or PBMCs.

CDR3 length equals 16 residues. Per germline, CDR1 LGHNA and CDR2 YNFKEQ. The germline V and J ends were trimmed by 3 bases and 1 base, with 13 bases remaining between them. This TCR was sampled from a man aged 18 to 30 with active or convalescent COVID-19. The sequencing sample was made of peripheral blood. This chain uses TRBV4-2 with TRBJ2-4, with TRBD2 as a possible D gene (5 bases). CDR3 sequence reads: CASSHQGSIAKNIQYF. The CDR3 DNA sequence: TGTGCCAGCAGCCACCAAGGGAGTATTGCCAAAAACATTCAGTACTTC.